This TCR beta chain was observed in a study of cytomegalovirus exposure and HLA in healthy donors. PCR primers comprised 60 Vbeta and 13 Jbeta primers. This table comes from immunoSEQ multiplex PCR, and its TCRdb copy is limited to in-frame clones, with some not included. This table has 120,000 to 150,000 clones, around 66% appearing once. Looked up from germline, CDR1 is SEHNR and CDR2 is FQNEAQ (reference sequence). J was trimmed by 7 bases and V by 4 bases; bases with no gene match: 6. There are 15 residues in the CDR3. Points from the study as a whole: Some segments of the V type, notably TRBV6-2 and TRBV6-3, were excluded as indistinguishable. Later analysis suggested most CMV-associated TCR beta chains were HLA-restricted. The authors confirmed in vitro that three CMV-associated chains were specific for CMV antigens. The study had only CMV serostatus as immune exposure information.

This clone was observed a few times. The antigen is unknown. The chain couples TRBV7-9 to TRBJ2-2; 10 nucleotides match TRBD2. The sample comprised PBMCs. The receptor was derived from a woman in her twenties or thirties in good health and CMV-seropositive. CDR3 sequence reads: CASSWTSGYYGELFF. The CDR3 bases are TGTGCCAGCAGCTGGACTAGCGGATATTACGGGGAGCTGTTTTTT.